Following are 5 T cell receptor beta chains from one sample sequenced in a study of blood T cell repertoires in COVID-19. The assay was immunoSEQ multiplex PCR, and TCRdb's table has in-frame clones only and misses some. The sample includes more than 65,000 clones, about 81% seen only once; the top ten take roughly an eighth. Sequencing used peripheral blood. The receptors stem from a woman at least 80 years old with acute or convalescent COVID-19.

The chain combines TRBV11-2 with TRBJ2-3; 15 nucleotides align to TRBD2. The CDR3 length is 17 residues. With V trimmed by 4 bases and J by 3 bases, 5 bases remained unmatched. Germline-derived CDR1 and CDR2 are SGHAT and FQNNGV. In DNA, the CDR3 is TGTGCCAGCAGCTCAGGACTAGCGGGAGGGCCGACAGATACGCAGTATTTT. Its translation: CASSSGLAGGPTDTQYF. The complete variable domain, with remaining parts taken from reference TRBV11-2 and TRBJ2-3, reads EAGVAQSPRYKIIEKRQSVAFWCNPISGHATLYWYQQILGQGPKLLIQFQNNGVVDDSQLPKDRFSAERLKGVDSTLKIQPAKLEDSAVYLCASSSGLAGGPTDTQYFGPGTRLTVL.

V gene TRBV19 combines with J gene TRBJ2-3, with a weak D call TRBD2 (5 bases). In germline, CDR1 is LNHDA, CDR2 SQIVND (reference sequence). This CDR3 spans 14 amino acids. V lost 6 bases to trimming and J lost 0 bases, with 10 bases between them. CDR3 sequence (DNA): TGTGCCAGTAGCCGGAGGTTTAGCACAGATACGCAGTATTTT. As protein: CASSRRFSTDTQYF.

This clone appeared once. The V and J genes are TRBV19 and TRBJ2-5, with D perhaps matching TRBD2 (6 bases). There are 13 residues in the CDR3. V was cut by 4 bases and J by 2 bases, with 8 bases left in between. Germline V gene lookup returns CDR1 LNHDA and CDR2 SQIVND (reference sequence). This CDR3 is CASSTGRQETQYF. The CDR3 nucleotides read TGTGCCAGTAGTACAGGGAGGCAAGAGACCCAGTACTTC.

The rearrangement uses TRBV4-3 and TRBJ2-1; D is perhaps TRBD2 (5 bases). CDR3 size: 16 residues. Trimming pared 1 base from V and 6 bases from J, leaving 16 bases between. Germline V gene sequence: CDR1 LGHNA, CDR2 YSLEER. This CDR3 is CASSQGLAGVINEQFF. Written as DNA, the CDR3 is TGCGCCAGCAGCCAAGGCCTAGCTGGGGTTATCAATGAGCAGTTCTTC.

The chain links TRBV18 to TRBJ1-6; the match to TRBD1 covers 9 bases. Germline V CDR1 and CDR2: KGHSH, LQKENI. This CDR3 comprises 19 residues. V was clipped by 2 bases and J by 0 bases; unmatched bases: 8. CDR3 in amino acids: CASSPWDRERSSYNSPLHF. The CDR3 bases are TGTGCCAGCTCACCATGGGACAGGGAGAGGAGCTCCTATAATTCACCCCTCCACTTT.